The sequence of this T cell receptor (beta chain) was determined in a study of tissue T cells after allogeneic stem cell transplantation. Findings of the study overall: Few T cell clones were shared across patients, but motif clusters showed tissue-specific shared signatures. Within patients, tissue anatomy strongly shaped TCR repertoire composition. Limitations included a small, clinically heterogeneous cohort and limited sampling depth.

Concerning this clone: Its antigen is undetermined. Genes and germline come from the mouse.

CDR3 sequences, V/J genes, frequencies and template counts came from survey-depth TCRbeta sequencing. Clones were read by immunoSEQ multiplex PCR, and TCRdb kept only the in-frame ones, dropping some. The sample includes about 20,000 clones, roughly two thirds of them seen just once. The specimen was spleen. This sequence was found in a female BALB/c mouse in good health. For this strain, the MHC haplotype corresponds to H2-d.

The CDR3 DNA, read in part, is TGTGCCAGCGGTGACAGGGGGCTTACAGAAGTCTTC. Its protein product is CASGDRGLTEVF. The full CDR3 reads CASGDRGLTEVFF. The J gene is TRBJ1-1, the V gene TRBV13-2; 8 positions match TRBD1. The read falls 1 residue short of the CDR3 end, and the missing part is taken from the germline J gene. Germline assignment: CDR1 NNHNN and CDR2 SYGAGS (reference sequence). J was trimmed by 5 bases and V by 2 bases; bases with no gene match: 2. The CDR3 runs 13 residues.